A selection of T cell receptor beta chains follows, all from one sample in a study of graft-versus-host responses after intestinal transplantation. Profiling relied on immunoSEQ multiplex PCR, and the TCRdb table lists in-frame clones only, not all of them. The sample lists 81,000 or so clones; 85% to 95% were seen once. No antigens are known for them. This specimen consisted of unstimulated CD8+ T cells sorted from spleen or lymph node cells, obtained before transplant. The receptor set was obtained from a human donor who was the organ donor for an intestinal transplant. CDR3s include the opening cysteine and the closing phenylalanine or tryptophan. The D gene is left open where the match is weak. Expanded clones get a size class; other rows say once, few or many, or leave the size out.

NA	TRBJ2-7	TRBD2	TRBV11-1	TGTGCCAGCAGCTCGGGGGGGACATTGTACGAGCAGTACTTC	CASSSGGTLYEQYF
NA	TRBJ1-3	TRBD1	TRBV4-1	TGCGCCAGCAGCCCGTTACTCCCGGGACAGCCCGAGGGGGGAAACACCATATATTTT	CASSPLLPGQPEGGNTIYF
NA	TRBJ1-2	TRBD1	TRBV7-9	TGTGCCAGCGGTCGACAGGGGTCCTATGGCTACACCTTC	CASGRQGSYGYTF
NA	TRBJ2-7	NA	TRBV9	TGTGCCAGCAGCGTAGGAGCTAGGAGCTCCTACGAGCAGTACTTC	CASSVGARSSYEQYF
NA	TRBJ2-1	NA	TRBV5-4	TGTGCCAGCAGCTGGGGCATGGAGGAGCAGTTCTTC	CASSWGMEEQFF
NA	TRBJ2-3	NA	TRBV7-9	TGTGCCAGCAGTCTCGCCAACCGGGCGGGCGTTACGCAGTATTTT	CASSLANRAGVTQYF
NA	TRBJ1-1	NA	TRBV6-5	TGTGCCAGCAGTTACTCGGACGGGGACACTGAAGCTTTCTTT	CASSYSDGDTEAFF
few	TRBJ1-5	NA	TRBV4-1	TGCGCCAGCAGCCACCAAAATCAGCCCCAGCATTTT	CASSHQNQPQHF
NA	TRBJ2-3	TRBD1	TRBV29-1	TGCAGCGCAGCAGGGGGCCCTAGCACAGATACGCAGTATTTT	CSAAGGPSTDTQYF
NA	TRBJ1-2	TRBD1	TRBV10-3	TGTGCCATCAGTGACCCCGGGACAGCCTTAAACTACACCTTC	CAISDPGTALNYTF
once	TRBJ1-1	NA	TRBV6-5	TGTGCCAGCAGGGCCCTCGGGGGGATGAACACTGAAGCTTTCTTT	CASRALGGMNTEAFF
NA	TRBJ2-3	NA	TRBV28	TGTGCCAGCAGGACGGACTTGTACACAGATACGCAGTATTTT	CASRTDLYTDTQYF
NA	TRBJ2-7	NA	TRBV7-6	TGTGCCAGCAGCTTACAACAGGCCTACGAGCAGTACTTC	CASSLQQAYEQYF
NA	TRBJ2-3	TRBD2	TRBV2	TGTGCCAGCAGTGCGGGACTAGCGGGGGGAGATACGCAGTATTTT	CASSAGLAGGDTQYF
NA	TRBJ2-1	TRBD2	TRBV28	TGTGCCAGCAGTTTTCAGCGGGAGGCCGTTTACAATGAGCAGTTCTTC	CASSFQREAVYNEQFF
NA	TRBJ2-1	TRBD2	TRBV13	TGTGCCAGCGCGCCCATCCTAGCGGGGGTGGAGCGAAACAATGAGCAGTTCTTC	CASAPILAGVERNNEQFF
NA	TRBJ2-7	NA	TRBV19	TGTGCCAGTACGCGGCAGGGATGGTACGAGCAGTACTTC	CASTRQGWYEQYF
NA	TRBJ1-2	TRBD1	TRBV25-1	TGTGCCAGCCGCCCGGGACAGGCCTATACCTTC	CASRPGQAYTF
NA	TRBJ2-3	NA	TRBV10-3	TGTGCCATCAGTGAGGCATCTAGCGAAGGCACAGATACGCAGTATTTT	CAISEASSEGTDTQYF
NA	TRBJ2-7	NA	TRBV27	TGTGCCAGCAGTTTATCGGGAGTTGCAATCTACGAGCAGTACTTC	CASSLSGVAIYEQYF
NA	TRBJ2-5	TRBD1	TRBV13	TGTGCCAGCAGCTTTCGGGGGACAGGCCAAGAGACCCAGTACTTC	CASSFRGTGQETQYF
NA	TRBJ2-2	NA	TRBV6-1	TGTGCCAGCAGGGGCGTGTGGGGGGCCGGGGAGCTGTTTTTT	CASRGVWGAGELFF
NA	TRBJ1-2	TRBD1	TRBV30	TGTGCCTGGAGCAGTCCCCCGGGACAGCCTAACTATGGCTACACCTTC	CAWSSPPGQPNYGYTF
NA	TRBJ2-7	TRBD2	TRBV9	TGTGCCAGCAGCGTGACTAGCGGGAGTTACTACGAGCAGTACTTC	CASSVTSGSYYEQYF
once	TRBJ1-1	NA	TRBV6-5	TGTGCCAGCAGCGGGGGAGGGGACACTGAAGCTTTCTTT	CASSGGGDTEAFF
NA	TRBJ2-5	NA	TRBV7-7	TGTGCTAGCAGCGCGGCGGTCGGGGAAGAGACCCAGTACTTC	CASSAAVGEETQYF
NA	TRBJ2-1	TRBD2	TRBV27	TGTGCCAGCAGTTCAGAACAAATAGCGGGAGGGCCCAGTGAGCAGTTCTTC	CASSSEQIAGGPSEQFF
NA	TRBJ2-5	NA	TRBV13	TGTGCCAGCAGCTCCCGGACTCGTGGGCTTCGAGAGACCCAGTACTTC	CASSSRTRGLRETQYF
once	TRBJ1-1	TRBD1	TRBV9	TGTGCCAGCAGCCGTACAGGGGGAACTGAAGCTTTCTTT	CASSRTGGTEAFF
NA	TRBJ2-3	NA	TRBV4-2	TGTGCCAGCAGCCAATACATAGCCACGAACACAGATACGCAGTATTTT	CASSQYIATNTDTQYF
NA	TRBJ2-7	NA	TRBV27	TGTGCCAGCAGTAGAAGTCAGGGACTGGCATCCTACGAGCAGTACTTC	CASSRSQGLASYEQYF
medium-sized	TRBJ1-2	TRBD1	TRBV7-9	TGTGCCAGCAGCTTTCCCGGGACAGGGGATCACTATGGCTACACCTTC	CASSFPGTGDHYGYTF
NA	TRBJ2-4	NA	TRBV28	TGTGCCAGCAGTTTTACCCCTATAGCCAAAAACATTCAGTACTTC	CASSFTPIAKNIQYF
NA	TRBJ2-3	NA	TRBV19	TGTGCCAGTAGTCCCCGGTGGCGGGGTAGCACAGATACGCAGTATTTT	CASSPRWRGSTDTQYF
NA	TRBJ2-5	TRBD2	TRBV9	TGTGCCAGCAGCGTGGGACTAGCCCAAGAGACCCAGTACTTC	CASSVGLAQETQYF
NA	TRBJ2-2	NA	TRBV9	TGTGCCAGCAGCGTGTACTGGACAACCAACACCGGGGAGCTGTTTTTT	CASSVYWTTNTGELFF
NA	TRBJ2-1	NA	TRBV11-3	TGTGCCAGCAGCTTATCCATGGGCCTTCAGTTCTTC	CASSLSMGLQFF
NA	TRBJ2-7	NA	TRBV27	TGTGCCAGCAGTCCCCAGCTGGGGGCTTCTCAGGACGAGCAGTACTTC	CASSPQLGASQDEQYF
NA	TRBJ2-1	TRBD2	TRBV5-1	TGCGCCAGCAGCCGGCAGGGGAGGGGGTGGCCTAGCGGGGAATACAATGAGCAGTTCTTC	CASSRQGRGWPSGEYNEQFF
NA	TRBJ2-7	NA	TRBV9	TGTGCCAGCAGTGTGGGAGTAGCGTCTTCCTACGAGCAGTACTTC	CASSVGVASSYEQYF
NA	TRBJ2-2	NA	TRBV19	TGTGCCAGTGGGGGCGAGTTCGCGAACACCGGGGAGCTGTTTTTT	CASGGEFANTGELFF
NA	TRBJ2-3	TRBD1	TRBV11-3	TGTGCCAGCAGCTTAGATACAGGGGGAAACACAGATACGCAGTATTTT	CASSLDTGGNTDTQYF
NA	TRBJ2-7	NA	TRBV4-3	TGCGCCAGCAGCCAAGTCCTGGGACTCGATTCCTACGAGCAGTACTTC	CASSQVLGLDSYEQYF
NA	TRBJ2-7	TRBD1	TRBV27	TGTGCCAGCAGTTTAAGGACAGGGACATCCTACGAGCAGTACTTC	CASSLRTGTSYEQYF
NA	TRBJ2-2	TRBD2	TRBV27	TGTGCCAGCAGTCCAGGGACTAGCGGGAGAACCGGGGAGCTGTTTTTT	CASSPGTSGRTGELFF
once	TRBJ2-7	TRBD2	TRBV2	TGTGCCAGCAGAGATAGCGGGGGGTATTACGAGCAGTACTTC	CASRDSGGYYEQYF